One sample yielded the 5 T cell receptor beta chains listed below, sequenced in a study of identical twins. One entry per CDR3 protein results from TCRdb running MiXCR on the 5' RACE reads. The table lists roughly 710,000 distinct CDR3 sequences, 5.5% to 6.5% of them singletons, with 1.5% to 2% in the top ten. The sequencing input was naive T cells sorted from blood. All receptors derive from a man aged 18 to 30 in good health.

This clonotype has ten or more counts. CDR3 nucleotides: TGTGCCAGCAGTTCCAGAAACATTCAGTACTTC. It encodes CASSSRNIQYF. The genes are TRBV12-3 or TRBV12-4 and TRBJ2-4; no reliable D call. The ends were cut back, 4 bases at V and 6 bases at J, with 4 bases in the middle. The CDR3 sequence is 11 residues long.

This clonotype was recorded at least ten times. The chain is built from TRBV6-1 and TRBJ2-2, with 11 bases fitting TRBD2. V trimming: 2 bases; J trimming: 8 bases; junction bases outside the gene matches: 13. The CDR3 consists of 18 residues. The germline V gene encodes CDR1 MNHNS and CDR2 SASEGT. The CDR3 here is CASSEQDTSGSTWGELFF. CDR3 in DNA: TGTGCCAGCAGTGAACAGGATACTAGCGGGAGTACTTGGGGGGAGCTGTTTTTT.

This clonotype was seen at least ten times. V gene TRBV20-1 combines with J gene TRBJ1-2, with D unclear. Trimming removed 6 bases from V and 6 bases from J, with 20 bases in between. This CDR3 is 14 amino acids long. The germline gives CDR1 DFQATT, CDR2 SNEGSKA (reference sequence). CDR3 DNA sequence: TGCAGTGCAACCGAACCGGGATACCTAAATGGCTACACCTTC. As protein: CSATEPGYLNGYTF.

This clonotype was seen more than once but under ten times. The gene calls are TRBV4-1 and TRBJ2-5, with no clear D. Trimming pared 0 bases from V and 0 bases from J, leaving 8 bases between. The CDR3 runs to 15 residues. Germline V gives CDR1 MGHRA, CDR2 YSYEKL. Here the CDR3 reads CASSQEDWNQETQYF. The CDR3 DNA sequence: TGCGCCAGCAGCCAAGAAGACTGGAACCAAGAGACCCAGTACTTC.

The CDR3 sequence is CASSLRWRRGETQYF. CDR3 coding DNA: TGTGCCAGCAGCTTAAGGTGGCGTAGGGGAGAGACCCAGTACTTC. This chain connects TRBV7-2 to TRBJ2-5, with a possible D match to TRBD1 (5 bases). Germline CDR1 is SGHTA and CDR2 is FQGNSA. The CDR3 length is 15 residues. V was pared by 2 bases and J by 4 bases, with 14 bases between.